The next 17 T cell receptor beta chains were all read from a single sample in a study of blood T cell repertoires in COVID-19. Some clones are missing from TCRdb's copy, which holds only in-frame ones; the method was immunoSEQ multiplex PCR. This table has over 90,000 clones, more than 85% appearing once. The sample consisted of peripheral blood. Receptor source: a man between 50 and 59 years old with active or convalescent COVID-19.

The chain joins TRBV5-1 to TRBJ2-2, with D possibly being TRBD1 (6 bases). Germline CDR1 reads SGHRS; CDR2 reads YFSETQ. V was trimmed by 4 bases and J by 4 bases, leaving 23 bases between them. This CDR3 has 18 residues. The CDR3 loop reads CASSQDNRVGSFTGELFF. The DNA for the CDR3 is TGCGCCAGCAGCCAAGACAACAGGGTCGGGTCCTTCACCGGGGAGCTGTTTTTT.

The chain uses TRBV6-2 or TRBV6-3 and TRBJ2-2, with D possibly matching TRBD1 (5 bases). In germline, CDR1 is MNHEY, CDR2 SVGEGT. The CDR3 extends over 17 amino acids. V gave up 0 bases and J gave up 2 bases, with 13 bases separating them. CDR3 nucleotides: TGTGCCAGCAGTTACTCGACACAGGCCAGCAACACCGGGGAGCTGTTTTTT. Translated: CASSYSTQASNTGELFF.

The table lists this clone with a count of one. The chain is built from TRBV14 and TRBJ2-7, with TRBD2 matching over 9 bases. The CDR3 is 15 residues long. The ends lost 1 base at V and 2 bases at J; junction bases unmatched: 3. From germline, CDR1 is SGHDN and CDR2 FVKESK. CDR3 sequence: CASSQVGGGAYEQYF. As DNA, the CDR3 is TGTGCCAGCAGCCAAGTTGGCGGGGGGGCCTACGAGCAGTACTTC.

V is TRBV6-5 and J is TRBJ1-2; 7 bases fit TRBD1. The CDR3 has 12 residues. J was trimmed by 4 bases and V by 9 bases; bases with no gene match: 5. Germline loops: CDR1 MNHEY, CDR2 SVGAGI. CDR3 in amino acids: CASQGDGYGYTF. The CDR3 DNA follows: TGTGCCAGTCAGGGGGACGGCTATGGCTACACCTTC.

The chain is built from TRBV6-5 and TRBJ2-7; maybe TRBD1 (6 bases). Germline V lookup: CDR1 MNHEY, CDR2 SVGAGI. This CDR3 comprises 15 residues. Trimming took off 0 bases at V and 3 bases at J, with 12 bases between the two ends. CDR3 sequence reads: CASSYSTGQGYEQYV. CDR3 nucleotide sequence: TGTGCCAGCAGTTACTCGACAGGACAAGGCTACGAGCAGTACGTC.

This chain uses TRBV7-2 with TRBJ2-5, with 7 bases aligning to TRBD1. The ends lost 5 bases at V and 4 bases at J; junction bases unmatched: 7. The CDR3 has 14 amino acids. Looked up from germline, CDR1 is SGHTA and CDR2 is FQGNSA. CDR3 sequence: CASSPWTGGETQYF. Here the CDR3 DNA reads TGTGCCAGCAGCCCCTGGACAGGAGGAGAGACCCAGTACTTC.

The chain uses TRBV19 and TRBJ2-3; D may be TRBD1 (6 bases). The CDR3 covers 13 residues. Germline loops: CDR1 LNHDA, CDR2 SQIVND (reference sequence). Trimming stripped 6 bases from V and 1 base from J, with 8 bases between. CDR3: CASSWTGTDTQYF. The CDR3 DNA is TGTGCCAGTAGCTGGACAGGCACAGATACGCAGTATTTT.

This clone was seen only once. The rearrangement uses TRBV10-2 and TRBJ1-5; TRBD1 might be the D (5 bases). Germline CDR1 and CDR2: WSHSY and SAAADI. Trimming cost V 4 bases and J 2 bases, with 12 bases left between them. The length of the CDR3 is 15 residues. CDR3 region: CASSVRGTGNQPQHF. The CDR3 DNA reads TGCGCCAGCAGTGTTCGGGGGACGGGCAATCAGCCCCAGCATTTT.

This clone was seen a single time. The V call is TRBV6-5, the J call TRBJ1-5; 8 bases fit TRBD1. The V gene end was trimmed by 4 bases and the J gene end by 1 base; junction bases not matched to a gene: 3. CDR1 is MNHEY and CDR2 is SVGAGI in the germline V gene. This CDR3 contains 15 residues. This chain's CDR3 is CASSLTGDSNQPQHF. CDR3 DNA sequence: TGTGCCAGCAGTTTGACAGGGGACAGCAATCAGCCCCAGCATTTT.

CDR3 sequence reads: CASNHGGGLETQYF. CDR3 sequence (DNA): TGTGCCAGCAACCATGGCGGTGGATTGGAGACCCAGTACTTC. The chain joins TRBV7-2 to TRBJ2-5; unclear D gene. Germline assignment: CDR1 SGHTA and CDR2 FQGNSA. The V end was cut by 7 bases, the J end by 5 bases, with 17 bases between. The length of the CDR3 is 14 residues.

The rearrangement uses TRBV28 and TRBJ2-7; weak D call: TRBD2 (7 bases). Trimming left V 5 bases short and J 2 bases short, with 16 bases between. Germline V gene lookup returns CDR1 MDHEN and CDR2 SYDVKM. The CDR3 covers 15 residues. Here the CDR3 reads CASSLGRGLAYEQYF. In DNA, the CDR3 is TGTGCCAGCAGTCTTGGGCGGGGGCTAGCCTACGAGCAGTACTTC. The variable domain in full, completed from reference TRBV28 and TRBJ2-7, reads DVKVTQSSRYLVKRTGEKVFLECVQDMDHENMFWYRQDPGLGLRLIYFSYDVKMKEKGDIPEGYSVSREKKERFSLILESASTNQTSMYLCASSLGRGLAYEQYFGPGTRLTVT.

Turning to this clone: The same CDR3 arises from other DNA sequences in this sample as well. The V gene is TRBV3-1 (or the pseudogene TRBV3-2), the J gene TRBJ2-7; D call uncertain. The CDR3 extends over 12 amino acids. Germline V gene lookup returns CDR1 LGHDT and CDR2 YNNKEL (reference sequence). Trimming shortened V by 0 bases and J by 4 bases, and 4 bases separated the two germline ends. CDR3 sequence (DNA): TGTGCCAGCAGCCAAGATAGATACGAGCAGTACTTC. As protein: CASSQDRYEQYF.

CDR3 DNA: TGTGCCAGCAGCCGACTAGCGGGCCTAGGAGAGACCCAGTACTTC. It codes for CASSRLAGLGETQYF. The chain is built from TRBV7-9 and TRBJ2-5; 10 nucleotides match TRBD2. The CDR3 sequence is 15 residues long. V lost 5 bases and J lost 4; bases outside the gene matches: 7. Germline-derived CDR1 and CDR2 are SEHNR and FQNEAQ (reference sequence).

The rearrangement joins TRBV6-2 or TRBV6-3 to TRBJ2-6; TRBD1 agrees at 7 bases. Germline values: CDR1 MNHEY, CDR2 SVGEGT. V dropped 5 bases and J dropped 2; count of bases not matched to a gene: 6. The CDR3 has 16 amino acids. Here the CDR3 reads CASSRDRAPGANVLTF. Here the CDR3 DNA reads TGTGCCAGCAGTCGTGACAGGGCCCCTGGGGCCAACGTCCTGACTTTC.

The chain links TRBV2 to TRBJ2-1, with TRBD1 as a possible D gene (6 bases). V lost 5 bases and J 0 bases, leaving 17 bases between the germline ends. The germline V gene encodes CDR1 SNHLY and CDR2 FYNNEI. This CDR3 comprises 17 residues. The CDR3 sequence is CASSPTAGASSYNEQFF. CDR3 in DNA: TGTGCCAGCAGTCCCACCGCAGGGGCCAGCTCCTACAATGAGCAGTTCTTC.

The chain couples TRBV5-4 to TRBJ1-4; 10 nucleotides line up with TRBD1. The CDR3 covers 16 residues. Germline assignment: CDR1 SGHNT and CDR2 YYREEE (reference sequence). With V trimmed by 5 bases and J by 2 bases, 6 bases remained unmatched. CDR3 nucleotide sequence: TGTGCCAGCAGTCAAGGGACAGGGGCCACTAATGAAAAACTGTTTTTT. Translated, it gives CASSQGTGATNEKLFF. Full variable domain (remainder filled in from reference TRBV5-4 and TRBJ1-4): ETGVTQSPTHLIKTRGQQVTLRCSSQSGHNTVSWYQQALGQGPQFIFQYYREEENGRGNFPPRFSGLQFPNYSSELNVNALELDDSALYLCASSQGTGATNEKLFFGSGTQLSVL.

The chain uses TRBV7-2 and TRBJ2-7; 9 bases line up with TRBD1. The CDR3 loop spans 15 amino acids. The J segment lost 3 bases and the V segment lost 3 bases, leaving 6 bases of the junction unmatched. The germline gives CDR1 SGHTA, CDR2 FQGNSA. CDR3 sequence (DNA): TGTGCCAGCAGCTTCGACCGGGACAGGGTCTACGAGCAGTACTTC. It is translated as CASSFDRDRVYEQYF.